This T cell receptor beta chain was captured in a study of blood T cells in healthy people across ages. Study-level findings and limits: Naive T cell percentage and TCR beta diversity correlated strongly.

The table lists this clonotype with many counts. The antigen is undetermined. The V and J ends lost 5 bases and 3 bases respectively, with 11 bases between them. Germline CDR1 is MDHEN and CDR2 is SYDVKM. The CDR3 sequence is 13 residues long. Through a sample-barcoded 5' primer and a J-beta primer mix, a second PCR was run for roughly 6 to 12 cycles. TCRdb ran MiXCR on the 5' RACE reads and lists one entry per CDR3 protein. This sample yields about 680,000 distinct CDR3 sequences, of which over 45% are seen a single time; roughly 34% belongs to the top ten. The V gene is TRBV28, the J gene TRBJ2-7, with D perhaps matching TRBD1 (6 bases). The receptor's source is an older woman in good health. The sequenced sample was blood. The CDR3 DNA reads TGTGCCAGCAGTCACGGACAGCTCTACGAGCAGTACTTC. The encoded protein is CASSHGQLYEQYF.